The 7 T cell receptor beta chains presented below share a single source sample, sequenced in a study of CD8 T cells in Susac syndrome. RNA, at about 0.5 to 1 ug, was reverse transcribed with random hexamers. One entry per CDR3 protein results from TCRdb running MiXCR on the immunoSEQ multiplex PCR reads. The sample contains around 71,000 distinct CDR3 sequences, just over 95% of which appear only once. The specimen sequenced was CD4+ T cells from PBMCs. These receptors were collected from a human donor with multiple sclerosis.

This clonotype was found once. V and J are TRBV18 and TRBJ1-2; the match to TRBD1 covers 7 bases. Germline loops: CDR1 KGHSH, CDR2 LQKENI. The CDR3 length is 12 residues. Trimming removed 6 bases from V and 7 bases from J; junction bases left unmatched: 5. The CDR3 nucleotides read TGTGCCAGCTCCATTGACAGGGCTGGCTACACCTTC. Its translation is CASSIDRAGYTF.

The rearrangement links TRBV7-2 to TRBJ1-4, with D hard to call. The germline CDR1 and CDR2 sequences are SGHTA and FQGNSA. The CDR3 spans 16 residues. V lost 4 bases to trimming and J lost 5 bases, with 17 bases between them. This CDR3 reads CASSSAVQRGNEKLFF. In DNA, the CDR3 is TGTGCCAGCAGCTCCGCCGTACAGAGAGGGAATGAAAAACTGTTTTTT. The whole variable domain, remainder taken from reference TRBV7-2 and TRBJ1-4, is GAGVSQSPSNKVTEKGKDVELRCDPISGHTALYWYRQSLGQGLEFLIYFQGNSAPDKSGLPSDRFSAERTGGSVSTLTIQRTQQEDSAVYLCASSSAVQRGNEKLFFGSGTQLSVL.

The V and J genes are TRBV7-9 and TRBJ1-2; D ambiguous. This CDR3 is 12 amino acids long. CDR1 SEHNR and CDR2 FQNEAQ come from the germline V gene (reference sequence). V was shortened by 1 base and J by 7 bases, with 7 bases between the two germline ends. CDR3 protein: CASSLEGAGYTF. CDR3 bases: TGTGCCAGCAGCTTAGAAGGTGCTGGCTACACCTTC.

J is TRBJ2-5 and V is TRBV5-1, with TRBD1 matching over 8 bases. Per the germline V gene, CDR1 is SGHRS and CDR2 is YFSETQ. Trimming cost V 4 bases and J 6 bases; bases outside gene matches: 5. The CDR3 runs 13 residues. CDR3 sequence reads: CASSPGGAQTQYF. The CDR3 coding sequence is TGCGCCAGCAGCCCAGGGGGCGCCCAGACCCAGTACTTC.

This clonotype was observed a few times. One end of the junction fails to match germline, which may point to a read error. The chain uses TRBV28 and TRBJ1-5; no reliable D call. Per germline, CDR1 MDHEN and CDR2 SYDVKM. This CDR3 is built from 14 residues. CDR3 sequence (DNA): TGTGCCAGCGTACGTCCGGGCGGTCTTCAGCCTCAGCATTTT. Translation: CASVRPGGLQPQHF.

The V call is TRBV20-1, the J call TRBJ2-7; perhaps TRBD1 as D (6 bases). Germline V gene lookup returns CDR1 DFQATT and CDR2 SNEGSKA (reference sequence). Trimming removed 2 bases from V and 6 bases from J, with 20 bases in between. This CDR3 is 15 amino acids long. CDR3 sequence: CSARSVPGVFAEQYF. CDR3 nucleotide sequence: TGCAGTGCTAGATCGGTCCCAGGGGTATTCGCCGAGCAGTACTTC.

J is TRBJ1-2 and V is TRBV15, with D possibly TRBD1 on 6 matching bases. Germline-derived CDR1 and CDR2 are LNHNV and YYDKDF (reference sequence). CDR3 length: 15 amino acids. V gave up 5 bases and J gave up 0 bases, with 13 bases separating them. The CDR3 here is CATSEGGRSNYGYTF. As DNA, the CDR3 is TGTGCCACCAGCGAGGGGGGGCGATCTAACTATGGCTACACCTTC. Full variable domain (remainder filled in from reference TRBV15 and TRBJ1-2): DAMVIQNPRYQVTQFGKPVTLSCSQTLNHNVMYWYQQKSSQAPKLLFHYYDKDFNNEADTPDNFQSRRPNTSFCFLDIRSPGLGDTAMYLCATSEGGRSNYGYTFGSGTRLTVV.